The clone carrying this TCR beta chain was recorded many times. The source of the sample is a study of T cells in Graves' hyperthyroidism and ophthalmopathy. The investigators amplified TCR beta CDR3 regions from RNA transcripts. TCR CDR3 underwent first-round RT-PCR with the HTBI primer set. TCRdb ran MiXCR on the multiplex PCR reads and lists one entry per CDR3 protein. The data contain fewer than 650,000 distinct CDR3 sequences, around 14% of them singletons. Losses at the gene ends were 2 bases for V and 4 bases for J; bases not matched to a gene: 4. The germline gives CDR1 LNHDA, CDR2 SQIVND (reference sequence). This CDR3 spans 14 amino acids.

The receptor was derived from a woman aged 25 to 45 with Graves' hyperthyroidism that later progressed to Graves' ophthalmopathy. What was sequenced was blood. The genes are TRBV19 and TRBJ1-2; 7 bases line up with TRBD1. In nucleotides, the CDR3 is TGTGCCAGTAGTATATCGGGACAGATCTATGGCTACACCTTC. Protein sequence: CASSISGQIYGYTF.